This TCR beta chain was sequenced in a study of blood T cell repertoires in COVID-19. The wider study: The United States, Italy and Spain were the sources of the acute and convalescent COVID-19 samples. T cells, B-cell-depleted T cells, or PBMCs supplied cDNA or gDNA.

As originally analysed: Estimates of nucleated cell counts were drawn from the amplification of reference gene primers. Clones were sequenced by immunoSEQ multiplex PCR, and TCRdb holds only the in-frame ones, with some missing. V, J and clone size reflect that table, while D and trimming were determined from the DNA. Among roughly 190,000 clones, around 90% were seen once, and the ten largest hold 6%. The CDR3 consists of 14 residues. Germline loops: CDR1 SEHNR, CDR2 FQNEAQ (reference sequence). The junction had 2 bases not matched to a gene; V was cut back by 3 bases and J by 4 bases. Sequenced input: peripheral blood. The origin of this receptor is a man aged 40-49 years with active or convalescent COVID-19. The V and J genes are TRBV7-9 and TRBJ1-3, with 8 positions matching TRBD1. The CDR3 loop is CASSFQGAGNTIYF. The CDR3 region has the DNA TGTGCCAGCAGCTTCCAGGGGGCAGGAAACACCATATATTTT.